Below are 19 T cell receptor beta chains sequenced from a single sample in a study of T cells after yellow fever vaccination (dated by TCRdb to the late 2010s). Interpreted using the paper, the treatment or condition label stands for: live attenuated yellow fever vaccine strain. Receptors were amplified or captured by 5' RACE. The sequencing machine was an Illumina NovaSeq 6000. TCRdb reworked the public reads: Q25 trimming with fastp, MiXCR clone assembly, productive beta chains retained. Each entry is one CDR3 protein sequence, shown with its most common DNA and genes. This sample holds 150,000 to 200,000 distinct CDR3 sequences; over 7% were observed only once. Roughly 36% of the sample is in the top ten clones. Sequenced material: CD8+ T cells sorted from PBMCs, taken 45 days after the yellow fever booster vaccination. Every receptor here comes from a man younger than 35 who received the YFV17D yellow fever vaccine.

This clonotype was seen ten or more times. The rearrangement uses TRBV4-3 and TRBJ2-2; a weak D match, TRBD2 (5 bases). The CDR3 runs to 17 residues. The germline V gene has CDR1 LGHNA and CDR2 YSLEER. V was cut by 0 bases and J by 0 bases, with 11 bases left in between. CDR3 DNA: TGCGCCAGCAGCCAAGATCCTAGCCCGACGAACACCGGGGAGCTGTTTTTT. This codes for CASSQDPSPTNTGELFF.

V gene TRBV20-1 combines with J gene TRBJ2-3, with 9 bases fitting TRBD1. V was pared by 5 bases and J by 3 bases, with 18 bases of the junction left unmatched. The CDR3 totals 18 residues. Germline CDR1 reads DFQATT; CDR2 reads SNEGSKA (reference sequence). The CDR3 coding sequence is TGCAGTGCTCAAACTCCTTACTCGACAGGGGGTTTAACAGATACGCAGTATTTT. It encodes CSAQTPYSTGGLTDTQYF.

The rearrangement uses TRBV5-6 and TRBJ2-7; possible D gene TRBD1, 5 bases. Germline-derived CDR1 and CDR2 are SGHDT and YYEEEE. This CDR3 is 13 amino acids long. The V and J ends lost 2 bases and 4 bases respectively, with 10 bases between them. CDR3 nucleotides: TGTGCCAGCAGCTTCTCGGCAGGGTACGAGCAGTACTTC. Translating gives CASSFSAGYEQYF.

The chain joins TRBV6-2 or TRBV6-3 to TRBJ1-1; the D is unclear. The CDR3 is 13 amino acids. V lost 5 bases, J lost 10 bases, and 17 bases lay in between. CDR1 MNHEY and CDR2 SVGEGT come from the germline V gene. CDR3 loop: CASSPDAFVLAFF. The CDR3 nucleotides are TGTGCCAGCAGTCCGGACGCCTTTGTACTAGCTTTCTTT.

The rearrangement links TRBV21-1 to TRBJ2-7; TRBD2 is taken as the D call from the table, unchecked against the DNA. TRBV21-1 is classified as a pseudogene. The CDR3 covers 13 residues. The CDR3 loop is CASGLAGRYEQYV. The CDR3 nucleotides are TGTGCCAGCGGACTAGCGGGGCGCTACGAGCAGTACGTC.

V usage is TRBV2 and J usage is TRBJ2-3; 7 bases are a match to TRBD2. The J segment lost 2 bases and the V segment lost 10 bases, leaving 12 bases of the junction unmatched. Germline assignment: CDR1 SNHLY and CDR2 FYNNEI. The CDR3 is 15 residues long. This CDR3 reads CATPAQRGNTDTQYF. CDR3 DNA: TGTGCCACCCCTGCCCAGCGGGGAAACACAGATACGCAGTATTTT. Complete variable domain (other parts from reference TRBV2 and TRBJ2-3): EPEVTQTPSHQVTQMGQEVILRCVPISNHLYFYWYRQILGQKVEFLVSFYNNEISEKSEIFDDQFSVERPDGSNFTLKIRSTKLEDSAMYFCATPAQRGNTDTQYFGPGTRLTVL.

The rearrangement links TRBV12-3 or TRBV12-4 to TRBJ1-1; 8 nucleotides match TRBD1. Trimming cost V 7 bases and J 4 bases; bases outside gene matches: 5. CDR3 length: 13 amino acids. The CDR3 region has the DNA TGTGCCAGCACCTACACAGGGGGCACTGAAGCTTTCTTT. This translates into CASTYTGGTEAFF.

This clonotype has just a few counts. The chain combines TRBV7-2 with TRBJ1-2, with 9 bases aligning to TRBD1. The CDR3 has 15 amino acids. From germline, CDR1 is SGHTA and CDR2 FQGNSA. V trimming: 4 bases; J trimming: 0 bases; junction bases outside the gene matches: 3. The CDR3 DNA follows: TGTGCCAGCAGCTCAACAGGGGGCTCTAACTATGGCTACACCTTC. Its protein product is CASSSTGGSNYGYTF.

Ten or more counts support this clonotype. This chain uses TRBV19 with TRBJ1-6; the match to TRBD1 covers 10 bases. CDR3 length equals 15 residues. With V trimmed by 6 bases and J by 7 bases, 6 bases remained unmatched. Germline assignment: CDR1 LNHDA and CDR2 SQIVND (reference sequence). The chain's CDR3 is CASSPTGGRNSPLHF. CDR3 sequence (DNA): TGTGCCAGTAGCCCGACAGGGGGCCGGAATTCACCCCTCCACTTT. Using reference TRBV19 and TRBJ1-6 for the parts outside the CDR3, the full variable domain is DGGITQSPKYLFRKEGQNVTLSCEQNLNHDAMYWYRQDPGQGLRLIYYSQIVNDFQKGDIAEGYSVSREKKESFPLTVTSAQKNPTAFYLCASSPTGGRNSPLHFGNGTRLTVT.

This clonotype was seen ten or more times. The chain combines TRBV9 with TRBJ2-5; D possibly matches TRBD1 or TRBD2 (6 bases each). Germline V CDR1 and CDR2: SGDLS, YYNGEE. The CDR3 runs 14 residues. Deletions cut 0 bases from V and 9 bases from J, with 15 bases between. This CDR3 is CASSVGGGTGPQYF. CDR3 coding DNA: TGTGCCAGCAGCGTAGGAGGGGGGACTGGGCCCCAGTACTTC.

Many counts were recorded for this clonotype. J is TRBJ2-2 and V is TRBV3-1; D may be TRBD1 (6 bases). The CDR3 spans 16 residues. The germline V gene has CDR1 LGHDT and CDR2 YNNKEL (reference sequence). Trimming cost V 4 bases and J 5 bases, with 17 bases left between them. CDR3 loop: CASSRNRERGTGELFF. The CDR3 coding sequence is TGTGCCAGCAGCCGGAACAGGGAACGAGGGACCGGGGAGCTGTTTTTT.

This clonotype has a handful of counts. The chain combines TRBV6-9 with TRBJ1-1; 8 bases match TRBD1. Germline trimming cut 8 bases from V and 5 bases from J; bases unmatched to any gene: 13. CDR3 length equals 15 residues. Germline CDR1 is MNHGY and CDR2 is SVAAGI. The CDR3 DNA sequence: TGTGCCAGCCGAACGACAGGGGATGGAACGACTGAAGCTTTCTTT. Protein: CASRTTGDGTTEAFF.

For the CDR3, the DNA is TGTGCCAGCAGCGAAAGACAGGGAAATCAGCCCCAGCATTTT. This gives the protein CASSERQGNQPQHF. The V gene is TRBV7-2, the J gene TRBJ1-5; 7 nucleotides line up with TRBD1. The germline gives CDR1 SGHTA, CDR2 FQGNSA. The V segment lost 5 bases and the J segment 4 bases; nucleotides outside the gene matches: 5. The CDR3 spans 14 residues.

This clonotype was recorded many times. CDR3 sequence (DNA): TGCGCCAGCAGCCAAGATTTACCCCGGGACTATCATACGAGCGAGCAGTACTTC. Protein sequence: CASSQDLPRDYHTSEQYF. V and J are TRBV4-3 and TRBJ2-7; 7 bases align to TRBD2. The CDR3 extends over 18 amino acids. Germline trimming cut 0 bases from V and 6 bases from J; bases unmatched to any gene: 17. CDR1 and CDR2 (germline): LGHNA, YSLEER.

The chain employs TRBV7-9 and TRBJ1-1; D call uncertain. The CDR3 is 14 amino acids. CDR1 is SEHNR and CDR2 is FQNEAQ in the germline V gene (reference sequence). The V gene lost 1 base and the J gene lost 6 bases, with 12 bases spanning the gap. This CDR3 reads CASSLENGWPEAFF. The CDR3 nucleotides read TGTGCCAGCAGCTTAGAGAATGGTTGGCCTGAAGCTTTCTTT.

This chain links TRBV10-2 with TRBJ1-4, with D unresolved. CDR1 and CDR2 from the germline V gene are WSHSY and SAAADI. V lost 6 bases to trimming and J lost 0 bases, with 8 bases between them. The CDR3 runs 14 residues. CDR3 amino acids: CASRDPSTNEKLFF. The CDR3 bases are TGCGCCAGCAGGGACCCCTCAACTAATGAAAAACTGTTTTTT.

This clonotype was observed a few times. The genes are TRBV29-1 and TRBJ1-1; unclear D gene. The CDR3 runs to 13 residues. With 6 bases removed from V and 0 bases from J, the gap between germline ends came to 11 bases. Germline CDR1 reads SQVTM; CDR2 reads ANQGSEA. The CDR3 coding sequence is TGCAGCGTGAGAGGCCCGGTGAACACTGAAGCTTTCTTT. It codes for CSVRGPVNTEAFF.

This clonotype occurred many times. The rearrangement links TRBV28 to TRBJ2-1; 12 positions match TRBD2. The V segment lost 6 bases and the J segment 7 bases; nucleotides outside the gene matches: 7. The CDR3 extends over 15 amino acids. Per the germline V gene, CDR1 is MDHEN and CDR2 is SYDVKM. CDR3: CASSPSGGAGNEQFF. The CDR3, as DNA: TGTGCCAGCAGCCCTAGCGGGGGGGCCGGGAATGAGCAGTTCTTC.

The chain links TRBV7-2 to TRBJ1-2; D unresolved. Trimming pared 5 bases from V and 8 bases from J, leaving 15 bases between. The CDR3 sequence is 13 residues long. Germline CDR1 and CDR2: SGHTA and FQGNSA. CDR3 nucleotides: TGTGCCAGCAGCCCGGACGTCCCTTGGGGCTACACCTTC. It encodes CASSPDVPWGYTF.